This TCR beta chain originates from a study of long-term antiretroviral therapy in people with HIV (dated by TCRdb to between 2021 and 2024). Background on the whole study: Collection of the earliest samples took place about a decade ahead of the 2015 WHO recommendation for immediate ART, at a time when ART was typically delayed until CD4 counts fell. A retrospective serial study tested whether changes in peripheral blood TRB repertoire composition and diversity were associated with ART initiation and durable HIV suppression. From fewer than 35 adults with confirmed HIV infection, the cohort provided 150 to 200 cryopreserved PBMC samples, gathered serially across a mean of roughly 6 years (range 1-12). Among the roughly 30 participants with HIV, over nine were female. Test extractions of a monoclonal T-cell line alongside fewer than 40 polyclonal samples showed no cross-contamination during QIAcube processing.

Results the study describes overall, beyond this receptor: Starting ART was linked to a significant rise in TRB diversity, yet even after long-term ART the diversity remained significantly lower than in transplant donor controls. The samples span the years 2004 to 2017, and the ART regimens used at that time may not be as effective as current regimens. Because pre-ART samples had limited cell numbers, profiling was done on unsorted PBMC rather than on sorted CD4+ and CD8+ T cells. Owing to limited PBMC availability, only the TCR beta chain was sequenced, without alpha chain pairing. Inferences about post-ART repertoire changes are limited because no data were available on ART adherence, viral resistance or therapy changes. Narrower CDR3 length ranges were observed in HIV repertoires than in controls, and an antigen-experienced repertoire with only a slight naive shift after ART was suggested by the network structure. Expanded TRB clones identified before ART initiation dominated the repertoire across all time points, though the dominance fluctuated and decreased in many PLHIV after ART.

To be included, a participant needed at least one PBMC sample from before ART initiation plus at least two post-ART samples. Every participant with HIV received treatment in the United States of America. Before DNA extraction, cryopreserved samples of roughly 0.9-10 million PBMC were thawed and then washed. At the time of the earliest PBMC sample, participants with HIV were aged between roughly 20 and 60 years. Per participant, PBMC samples came from 1-4 timepoints prior to ART initiation and 2-8 timepoints following ART initiation, for a median of 7 samples. For every participant, serial HIV viral load, CD4+ T-cell count, ART history and demographic data were obtained. Genomic DNA was extracted from unsorted PBMC with a Qiagen kit on a QIAcube, processed in batches of 12 samples. Comments on this clone: Which antigen it targets is not known. Per-base quality was not reported, and no clone a single base away is much larger than it.

CDR1 and CDR2 (KGHSH, LQKENI) derive from the germline V gene. The V end gives up 4 bases and the J end 4 bases, leaving 9 bases in the junction not matched to a gene. From its cysteine to its phenylalanine, the CDR3 spans 15 amino acids. The entry retains the CDR3 DNA only, 45 bases that are in frame from base 1. The immunoSEQ hsTCRB v3.0 assay was used at survey level resolution to sequence the TRB variable region. A depth of roughly 40,000-50,000 T-cell genomes per sample was targeted for TRB sequencing. An Illumina MiSeq with a v3 150-cycle kit was used to sequence the pooled TRB libraries. Per the authors' processing: Repertoire analysis ran in R within a reproducible Nextflow workflow covering QC, data transformation and analysis. LymphoSeq2, an R package for AIRR-Seq data exploration, was used to implement custom analyses. A few samples that produced fewer than 5000 total TRB sequences were removed, so 150 to 200 HIV repertoires were analyzed. Among the approximately 200 retained HIV repertoires, approximately 61 were collected before ART initiation and approximately 130 after ART initiation. Each repertoire was downsampled to 5000 TRB nucleotide sequences, and summary statistics were averaged across 100 downsampling iterations. TRB sequences were retained for analysis only if CDR3 regions of at least seven amino acids were present. Diversity was measured with a Shannon entropy-derived clonality score and the Gini coefficient. In the repertoire networks, any two of the top 5000 CDR3 amino acid sequences were linked whenever the two sequences differed by an edit distance of one. For TRB CDR3 amino acid sequences, GLIPH2 was used to predict antigen specificity groups and MHC restriction. Known CMV, EBV, HIV or tissue antigen associations were flagged by matching CDR3 amino acid sequences against VDJdb and McPAS-TCR. Pre-ART, post-ART and control groups were compared with Wilcoxon signed-rank tests and Holm-Bonferroni correction. This immuneACCESS table, as held by TCRdb, lists in-frame sequences with V and J called but not all clones. Of the missing ones, under half trace to an unresolved V gene in checked studies; the others have no known cause. V and J calls and clone size are given by that table; D and trimming were obtained from the DNA. Across this sample there are around 43,000 clones, with about 95% seen only once. Under 2.5% of the sample lies in the top ten.

The rearranged segments are TRBV18 and TRBJ1-2; TRBD1 fits 7 bases in the junction. The receptor was derived from a man aged 25 to 45 with HIV. The specimen comprised unsorted PBMCs, sampled just over 9 years after starting antiretroviral therapy. The nucleotides read TGTGCCAGCTCACTCGTCACAGGGGACTTCTATGGCTACACCTTC. This encodes CASSLVTGDFYGYTF.